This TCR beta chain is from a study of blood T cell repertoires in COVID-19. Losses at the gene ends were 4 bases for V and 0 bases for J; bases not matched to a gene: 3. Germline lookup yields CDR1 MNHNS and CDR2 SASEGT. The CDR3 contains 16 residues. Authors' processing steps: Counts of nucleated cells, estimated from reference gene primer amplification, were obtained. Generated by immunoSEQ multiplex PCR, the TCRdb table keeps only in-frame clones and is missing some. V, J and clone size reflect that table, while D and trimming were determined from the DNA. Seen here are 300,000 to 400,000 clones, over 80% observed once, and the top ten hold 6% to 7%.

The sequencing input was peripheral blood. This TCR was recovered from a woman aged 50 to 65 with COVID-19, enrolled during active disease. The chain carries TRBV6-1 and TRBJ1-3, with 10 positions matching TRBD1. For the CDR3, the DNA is TGTGCCAGCAGTGGACAGGGGGCCTTCTCTGGAAACACCATATATTTT. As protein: CASSGQGAFSGNTIYF.